The present TCR beta chain was sequenced within a study of molecular identifiers for immune sequencing clone quantification. From the PCR reads, TCRdb called clonotypes with MiXCR, one entry per CDR3 protein. The table includes more than 70,000 distinct CDR3 sequences, under 25% detected once. Sorting isolated naive CD8 T cells as CD8+CD4-CCR7+CD45RA+ events. Study conclusions and caveats: Naive cells had under 1% of molecules in clones above 20 RNA copies, effectors over 99%.

On this clonotype: Its antigen is still unknown. A much larger clone lies a single base off, so this may be a read error.

The V and J ends lost 5 bases and 9 bases, in that order; junction bases with no gene match: 13. The CDR3 sequence is 16 residues long. Per germline, CDR1 MNHEY and CDR2 SVGAGI. The receptor was derived from a human donor in good health. Some libraries in this study had Jurkat cell RNA spiked in. The chain has TRBV6-5 and TRBJ2-4; 10 nucleotides match TRBD1. The source material was naive CD8+ T cells from blood, with Jurkat cell RNA spiked in. Specified subset: FACS-sorted CD8+CD4-CCR7+CD45RA+ naive T cells. The CDR3 loop reads CASSTPSTGGLSIQYF. DNA of the CDR3: TGTGCCAGCAGTACGCCCTCGACAGGGGGCTTAAGCATTCAGTACTTC.